This T cell receptor beta chain came from a study of cytotoxic CD8 clonotypes in ibrutinib-treated CLL. Study-level results: Clonality rose at ibrutinib response and fell back toward baseline at progression.

Note on this clone: Its antigen is not known.

Profiling relied on immunoSEQ multiplex PCR, and the TCRdb table lists in-frame clones only, not all of them. This table has approximately 6,000 clones, approximately 73% appearing once. The sequencing used PBMCs, collected before ibrutinib treatment. The TCR was taken from a human donor with chronic lymphocytic leukemia.

The CDR3 DNA reads TGTGCCAGCAGCTTCGGACAGGCCGCAGTTTTCTATGGCTACACCTTC. Its translation is CASSFGQAAVFYGYTF. This rearrangement joins TRBV6-6 to TRBJ1-2, with 7 bases that match TRBD1. Germline lookup yields CDR1 MNHNY and CDR2 SVGAGI (reference sequence). The CDR3 sequence is 16 residues long. After removal of 6 bases from V and 4 bases from J, the junction contained 14 bases not matched to a gene.